This passage covers 31 T cell receptor beta chains from one sample sequenced in a study of T cells in Graves' hyperthyroidism and ophthalmopathy. RNA transcripts yielded amplified TCR beta CDR3 regions. In the first-round RT-PCR of the TCR CDR3, the HTBI primer set was used. In TCRdb, the multiplex PCR reads were re-called with MiXCR into one record per CDR3 protein. The sample has around 340,000 distinct CDR3 sequences, about 15% seen once. Source material: blood. The receptors stem from a woman in her 30s with Graves' hyperthyroidism.

This clonotype was seen more than once but under ten times. The rearrangement joins TRBV29-1 to TRBJ2-4, with D perhaps assigned TRBD1 or TRBD2 (7 bases each). The CDR3 length is 13 residues. The V and J ends lost 3 bases and 7 bases respectively, with 13 bases between them. Germline assignment: CDR1 SQVTM and CDR2 ANQGSEA. CDR3 loop: CSVDRGGGNIQYF. DNA of the CDR3: TGCAGCGTTGACAGGGGGGGGGGTAACATTCAGTACTTC. Based on the CDR3 plus reference TRBV29-1 and TRBJ2-4, the full variable domain is SAVISQKPSRDICQRGTSLTIQCQVDSQVTMMFWYRQQPGQSLTLIATANQGSEATYESGFVIDKFPISRPNLTFSTLTVSNMSPEDSSIYLCSVDRGGGNIQYFGAGTRLSVL.

This chain links TRBV7-3 with TRBJ2-2, with TRBD2 as a possible D gene (5 bases). This CDR3 contains 15 residues. The V end lost 5 bases, the J end lost 2 bases, and 12 bases lay between the germline ends. CDR1 SGHTA and CDR2 FQGTGA come from the germline V gene. The CDR3 region has the DNA TGTGCCAGCAGCCAATCAGGACTTAACACCGGGGAGCTGTTTTTT. This sequence encodes CASSQSGLNTGELFF.

This clonotype was observed a few times. V is TRBV5-1 and J is TRBJ1-3; D is unresolved. Trimming took off 3 bases at V and 4 bases at J, with 17 bases between the two ends. The germline V gene has CDR1 SGHRS and CDR2 YFSETQ. The length of the CDR3 is 16 residues. The CDR3 sequence: CASSSEGSLQGNTIYF. The CDR3 coding sequence is TGCGCCAGCAGCTCGGAAGGGTCTCTTCAGGGAAACACCATATATTTT.

This clonotype showed up many times. The chain uses TRBV20-1 and TRBJ2-3; D ambiguous. The germline V gene encodes CDR1 DFQATT and CDR2 SNEGSKA (reference sequence). This CDR3 has 15 amino acids. Between the trimmed V and J ends, which lost 0 bases and 3 bases, there was a span of 13 bases. The CDR3 DNA reads as TGCAGTGCTAGAGATTCCGCTAGGGTAACAGATACGCAGTATTTT. It is translated as CSARDSARVTDTQYF.

This clonotype came up many times. V gene TRBV28 combines with J gene TRBJ1-5; TRBD1 matches 10 bases. V shed 2 bases and J 5 bases; nucleotides not matched to a gene: 3. The CDR3 covers 15 residues. Germline V lookup: CDR1 MDHEN, CDR2 SYDVKM. CDR3 protein: CASSLRQGADQPQHF. Here the CDR3 DNA reads TGTGCCAGCAGTTTACGACAGGGGGCGGATCAGCCCCAGCATTTT.

This clonotype was seen ten or more times. The V and J genes are TRBV28 and TRBJ1-5, with D tentatively TRBD1 (5 bases). Trimming left V 2 bases short and J 8 bases short, with 13 bases between. CDR1 and CDR2 from the germline V gene are MDHEN and SYDVKM. CDR3 length equals 14 residues. The CDR3 spells CASSLQGIGEPQHF. For the CDR3, the DNA is TGTGCCAGCAGTTTACAGGGCATCGGGGAGCCCCAGCATTTT.

Ten or more counts support this clonotype. This sequence joins TRBV19 and TRBJ1-2; D not resolved. This CDR3 has 15 residues. Germline V gives CDR1 LNHDA, CDR2 SQIVND (reference sequence). V lost 1 base and J lost 4, with 13 bases in between. The CDR3 protein is CASSIGPGVPYGYTF. CDR3 sequence (DNA): TGTGCCAGTAGTATAGGGCCGGGAGTCCCCTATGGCTACACCTTC.

This sequence joins TRBV6-1 and TRBJ1-1; no firm D call. This CDR3 has 14 amino acids. The germline gives CDR1 MNHNS, CDR2 SASEGT. V lost 5 bases and J 2 bases, leaving 12 bases between the germline ends. The CDR3 DNA reads TGTGCCAGCAGTTCCCTATCCGGAAACACTGAAGCTTTCTTT. The encoded protein is CASSSLSGNTEAFF.

In its sample, this clonotype was seen many times. The chain links TRBV27 to TRBJ2-7, with TRBD2 identical over 7 bases. CDR3 length: 15 residues. The V gene end was trimmed by 6 bases and the J gene end by 6 bases; junction bases not matched to a gene: 14. Germline-derived CDR1 and CDR2 are MNHEY and SMNVEV (reference sequence). The CDR3 here is CASRTSGGGRSEQYF. CDR3 in DNA: TGTGCCAGCAGAACCTCGGGGGGAGGGCGAAGCGAGCAGTACTTC.

The table lists this clonotype with a few counts. The chain has TRBV18 and TRBJ1-1, with D possibly matching TRBD1 (5 bases). The CDR3 contains 16 residues. V dropped 3 bases and J dropped 0 bases, with 14 bases sitting between them. The germline V gene encodes CDR1 KGHSH and CDR2 LQKENI. Here the CDR3 DNA reads TGTGCCAGCTCACCTGTTAATGACAGACTGAACACTGAAGCTTTCTTT. It yields the protein CASSPVNDRLNTEAFF.

The V and J genes are TRBV7-2 and TRBJ2-3; a possible D gene is TRBD2 (5 bases). The V and J ends lost 5 bases and 5 bases respectively, with 14 bases between them. The V gene's germline CDR1 is SGHTA and CDR2 FQGNSA. This CDR3 is built from 14 residues. This chain's CDR3 is CASSPEVGGDTQYF. CDR3 coding DNA: TGTGCCAGCAGCCCCGAGGTTGGAGGAGATACGCAGTATTTT.

This clonotype was seen many times. The genes are TRBV9 and TRBJ2-2, with D unresolved. Germline V CDR1 and CDR2: SGDLS, YYNGEE. V was pared by 2 bases and J by 0 bases, with 2 bases between. CDR3 length: 13 amino acids. CDR3 nucleotides: TGTGCCAGCAGCGTCCCGAACACCGGGGAGCTGTTTTTT. Amino acids: CASSVPNTGELFF.

In its sample, this clonotype was seen many times. The CDR3 region is CSARDGGAVTYNEQFF. In DNA form, the CDR3 reads TGCAGTGCTAGAGATGGAGGGGCCGTCACCTACAATGAGCAGTTCTTC. The chain employs TRBV20-1 and TRBJ2-1; tentative D call: TRBD2 (6 bases). V was trimmed by 0 bases and J by 2 bases, leaving 14 bases between them. Looked up from germline, CDR1 is DFQATT and CDR2 is SNEGSKA (reference sequence). This CDR3 region has 16 residues.

This chain connects TRBV7-9 to TRBJ2-5; possibly TRBD1 for D (5 bases). The CDR3 runs to 13 residues. V was cut by 3 bases and J by 4 bases, with 9 bases left in between. Germline V gives CDR1 SEHNR, CDR2 FQNEAQ (reference sequence). CDR3 bases: TGTGCCAGCAGCTTTTCAGGGATAGAGACCCAGTACTTC. Translated: CASSFSGIETQYF. Filled out from reference TRBV7-9 and TRBJ2-5, the complete variable domain reads DTGVSQNPRHKITKRGQNVTFRCDPISEHNRLYWYRQTLGQGPEFLTYFQNEAQLEKSRLLSDRFSAERPKGSFSTLEIQRTEQGDSAMYLCASSFSGIETQYFGPGTRLLVL.

This clonotype came up a few times. This sequence joins TRBV20-1 and TRBJ2-1; D perhaps matches TRBD2 (5 bases). Between the trimmed V and J ends, which lost 5 bases and 12 bases, there was a span of 20 bases. The CDR3 is 13 amino acids. Per germline, CDR1 DFQATT and CDR2 SNEGSKA (reference sequence). The CDR3 DNA reads TGCAGTGCTTATAACAGTCCAGAGGGAAGGCAGTTCTTC. Residues: CSAYNSPEGRQFF.

This clonotype came up many times. The chain is built from TRBV2 and TRBJ2-2, with TRBD2 matching 7 bases. The CDR3 is 15 amino acids. V lost 6 bases to trimming and J lost 0 bases; unmatched junction nucleotides: 4. Germline assignment: CDR1 SNHLY and CDR2 FYNNEI. The chain's CDR3 is CASRAGTTNTGELFF. In DNA, the CDR3 is TGTGCCAGCAGAGCCGGGACTACGAACACCGGGGAGCTGTTTTTT.

This clonotype was found many times. The DNA for the CDR3 is TGTGCCATCAGTGACCCGGAGACCACAGATACGCAGTATTTT. The encoded protein is CAISDPETTDTQYF. The J gene is TRBJ2-3, the V gene TRBV10-3; D is uncertain. Germline V gene sequence: CDR1 ENHRY, CDR2 SYGVKD. The CDR3 runs 14 residues. Trimming removed 3 bases from V and 2 bases from J, with 9 bases in between.

This clonotype was counted ten times or more. The chain combines TRBV6-1 with TRBJ2-1; D possibly corresponds to TRBD1 (6 bases). The V end lost 6 bases, the J end lost 9 bases, and 33 bases lay between the germline ends. The CDR3 loop spans 19 amino acids. Looked up from germline, CDR1 is MNHNS and CDR2 is SASEGT. For the CDR3, the DNA is TGTGCCAGCAGATACAAGCAACAGACAGGACCCACGAGGATGAGTGAGCAGTTCTTC. Amino acid sequence: CASRYKQQTGPTRMSEQFF.

The sample holds many counts of this clonotype. The chain has TRBV20-1 and TRBJ2-1; 9 bases match TRBD2. The V gene's germline CDR1 is DFQATT and CDR2 SNEGSKA (reference sequence). This CDR3 comprises 14 residues. J gave up 8 bases and V 7 bases, and 12 bases lay outside the gene matches. The CDR3 spells CSGNSGSARYEQFF. CDR3 in DNA: TGCAGTGGTAATAGCGGGAGTGCGAGGTATGAGCAGTTCTTC.

This clonotype was recorded a few times. The rearrangement joins TRBV13 to TRBJ2-1, with 8 bases identical to TRBD2. J was trimmed by 2 bases and V by 3 bases; bases with no gene match: 6. The CDR3 is 16 amino acids. Germline CDR1 and CDR2: PRHDT and FYEKMQ (reference sequence). For the CDR3, the DNA is TGTGCCAGCAGCTTGGGCTGGACTAGCCCCTACAATGAGCAGTTCTTC. It specifies CASSLGWTSPYNEQFF.

This clonotype was seen many times. The V and J genes are TRBV28 and TRBJ1-1; no reliable D call. This CDR3 spans 11 amino acids. Germline loops: CDR1 MDHEN, CDR2 SYDVKM. V was shortened by 5 bases and J by 2 bases, with 3 bases between the two germline ends. CDR3 nucleotide sequence: TGTGCCAGCAGTGTCAACACTGAAGCTTTCTTT. Protein sequence: CASSVNTEAFF.

This clonotype was detected ten times or more. The chain combines TRBV28 with TRBJ2-7; D unresolved. Trimming stripped 6 bases from V and 3 bases from J, with 18 bases between. Germline V gene lookup returns CDR1 MDHEN and CDR2 SYDVKM. The CDR3 spans 15 residues. CDR3 nucleotides: TGTGCCAGCAGACCGGCCGGTGGAGTGAACTACGAGCAGTACTTC. It translates to CASRPAGGVNYEQYF.

This clonotype was seen a few times. This chain joins TRBV4-1 and TRBJ2-5; D is perhaps TRBD2 (8 bases). The germline gives CDR1 MGHRA, CDR2 YSYEKL. The CDR3 runs 16 residues. Trimming removed 0 bases from V and 5 bases from J, with 16 bases in between. The CDR3 loop reads CASSQDREGARETQYF. The DNA for the CDR3 is TGCGCCAGCAGCCAAGATCGGGAGGGGGCCAGGGAGACCCAGTACTTC.

This chain connects TRBV18 to TRBJ2-2; D perhaps matches TRBD1 (5 bases). Germline V gene data show CDR1 as KGHSH and CDR2 as LQKENI. The CDR3 is 17 amino acids. The ends were cut back, 4 bases at V and 0 bases at J, with 15 bases in the middle. The CDR3 reads CASSHLNVDTNTGELFF. Here the CDR3 DNA reads TGTGCCAGCTCACATTTAAACGTGGACACGAACACCGGGGAGCTGTTTTTT.

This clonotype came up a few times. This clone may be a read error of a much larger clone one base away. The chain combines TRBV2 with TRBJ2-5; TRBD1 agrees at 8 bases. Germline-derived CDR1 and CDR2 are SNHLY and FYNNEI. The CDR3 is 13 amino acids. V lost 5 bases to trimming and J lost 7 bases; unmatched junction nucleotides: 6. CDR3 in amino acids: CASSQDREGTQYF. The CDR3 nucleotides are TGTGCCAGCAGTCAGGACAGGGAAGGGACCCAGTACTTC.

This clonotype was counted ten times or more. This chain connects TRBV28 to TRBJ2-7; D perhaps matches TRBD2 (6 bases). From germline, CDR1 is MDHEN and CDR2 SYDVKM. V gave up 7 bases and J gave up 3 bases, with 16 bases separating them. CDR3 length: 14 residues. The CDR3 sequence is CASTQGGTIYEQYF. CDR3 nucleotides: TGTGCCAGCACCCAGGGCGGGACGATCTACGAGCAGTACTTC.

Ten or more counts support this clonotype. The V call is TRBV2, the J call TRBJ2-5, with 7 bases matching TRBD2. The CDR3 covers 14 residues. The junction had 5 bases not matched to a gene; V was cut back by 3 bases and J by 4 bases. Germline V gives CDR1 SNHLY, CDR2 FYNNEI. This CDR3 reads CASSDSLAGETQYF. The CDR3 DNA reads as TGTGCCAGCAGTGACTCGTTAGCGGGAGAGACCCAGTACTTC.

The CDR3 is CATQLEAGSTEAFF. For the CDR3, the DNA is TGTGCCACGCAACTCGAGGCCGGGAGCACTGAAGCTTTCTTT. The chain recombines TRBV13 with TRBJ1-1, with D unresolved. This CDR3 region has 14 residues. CDR1 is PRHDT and CDR2 is FYEKMQ in the germline V gene (reference sequence). V was clipped by 10 bases and J by 4 bases, with 19 bases between them.

The chain carries TRBV2 and TRBJ2-1, with no clear D. The CDR3 consists of 13 residues. Germline CDR1 and CDR2: SNHLY and FYNNEI. V was cut by 4 bases and J by 5 bases, with 9 bases left in between. In DNA, the CDR3 is TGTGCCAGCAGTGTAGACCAGAACAATGAGCAGTTCTTC. Translating gives CASSVDQNNEQFF.

At least ten counts were recorded for this clonotype. The J gene is TRBJ1-1, the V gene TRBV2, with TRBD1 as a possible D gene (6 bases). Trimming pared 6 bases from V and 4 bases from J, leaving 18 bases between. The germline CDR1 and CDR2 sequences are SNHLY and FYNNEI. The CDR3 is made up of 15 amino acids. CDR3 sequence: CASRTATGWVTEAFF. CDR3 nucleotide sequence: TGTGCCAGCAGGACTGCGACAGGCTGGGTCACTGAAGCTTTCTTT.

This clonotype turned up a few times. V is TRBV20-1 and J is TRBJ2-1; 7 bases are a match to TRBD2. CDR1 and CDR2 (germline): DFQATT, SNEGSKA (reference sequence). J gave up 9 bases and V 6 bases, and 8 bases lay outside the gene matches. This CDR3 comprises 12 residues. Here the CDR3 DNA reads TGCAGTGCGAACCGGGACTACGGTGAGCAGTTCTTC. This translates into CSANRDYGEQFF.